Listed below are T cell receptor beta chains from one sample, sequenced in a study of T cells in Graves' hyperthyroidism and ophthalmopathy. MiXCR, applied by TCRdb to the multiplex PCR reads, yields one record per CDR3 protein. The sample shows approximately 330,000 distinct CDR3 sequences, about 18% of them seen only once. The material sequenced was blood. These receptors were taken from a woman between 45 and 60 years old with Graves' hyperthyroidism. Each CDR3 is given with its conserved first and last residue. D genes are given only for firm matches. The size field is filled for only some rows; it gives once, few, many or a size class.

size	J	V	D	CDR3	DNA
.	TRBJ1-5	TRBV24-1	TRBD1	CATSDSGQGALSNQPQHF	TGTGCCACCAGTGATTCGGGACAGGGGGCGCTTAGCAATCAGCCCCAGCATTTT
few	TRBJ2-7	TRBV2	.	CASSGADEGAYEQYF	TGTGCCAGCAGCGGAGCGGACGAGGGTGCCTACGAGCAGTACTTC
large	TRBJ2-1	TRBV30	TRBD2	CASPPRAGDPNEQFF	TGTGCCTCCCCCCCCCGAGCGGGGGACCCCAATGAGCAGTTCTTC
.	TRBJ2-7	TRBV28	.	CASRLEGSSYEQYF	TGTGCCAGCAGGCTGGAGGGCTCCTCCTACGAGCAGTACTTC
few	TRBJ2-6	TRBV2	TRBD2	CASRDPGLAGGPGANVLTF	TGTGCCAGCAGGGACCCGGGACTAGCGGGAGGGCCTGGGGCCAACGTCCTGACTTTC
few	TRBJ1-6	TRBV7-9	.	CASSKRSRDSPLHF	TGTGCCAGCAGCAAAAGATCGCGGGATTCACCCCTCCACTTT
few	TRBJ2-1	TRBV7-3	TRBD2	CASSARGLANHYNEQFF	TGTGCCAGCAGCGCCCGGGGACTAGCGAACCATTACAATGAGCAGTTCTTC
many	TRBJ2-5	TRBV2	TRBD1	CASSGTGSGETQYF	TGTGCCAGCAGTGGGACAGGGTCAGGGGAGACCCAGTACTTC
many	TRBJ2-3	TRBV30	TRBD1	CAWSRGQGADTQYF	TGTGCCTGGAGTCGAGGACAGGGGGCAGATACGCAGTATTTT
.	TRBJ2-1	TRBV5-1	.	CASSQDSGPYYNEQFF	TGCGCCAGCAGCCAAGACAGCGGACCCTACTACAATGAGCAGTTCTTC
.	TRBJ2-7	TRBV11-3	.	CASSPRPGDSYEQYF	TGTGCCAGCAGCCCTCGACCCGGGGATTCCTACGAGCAGTACTTC
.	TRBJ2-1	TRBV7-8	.	CASGSTSLNEQFF	TGTGCCAGCGGCTCTACTAGCCTCAATGAGCAGTTCTTC
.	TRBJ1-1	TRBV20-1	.	CSASGRNLNTEAFF	TGCAGTGCTTCAGGTAGGAACCTGAACACTGAAGCTTTCTTT
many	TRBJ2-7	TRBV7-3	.	CASSPGTFEGEQYF	TGTGCCAGCAGCCCCGGGACGTTCGAGGGCGAGCAGTACTTC
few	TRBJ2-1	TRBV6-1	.	CASDNTGSYNEQFF	TGTGCCAGCGACAACACGGGCTCCTACAATGAGCAGTTCTTC
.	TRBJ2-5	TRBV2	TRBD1	CASSRQGAEEETQYF	TGTGCCAGCAGCCGACAGGGGGCTGAGGAGGAGACCCAGTACTTC
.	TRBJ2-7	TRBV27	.	CASSGNDDLPEQYF	TGTGCCAGCAGTGGGAACGATGACCTCCCCGAGCAGTACTTC
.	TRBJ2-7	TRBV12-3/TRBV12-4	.	CASSLAESINEQYF	TGTGCCAGCAGTTTAGCCGAGAGTATAAACGAGCAGTACTTC
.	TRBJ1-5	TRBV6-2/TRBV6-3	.	CASSYSAGIGSARQPQHF	TGTGCCAGCAGTTACTCAGCGGGGATCGGATCGGCGCGACAGCCCCAGCATTTT
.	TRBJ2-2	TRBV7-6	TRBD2	CASSLAIAGGTGELFF	TGTGCCAGCAGCTTAGCTATAGCGGGGGGGACCGGGGAGCTGTTTTTT
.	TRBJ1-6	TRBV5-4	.	CASSFAGAIGSPLHF	TGTGCCAGCAGCTTTGCAGGGGCTATCGGTTCACCCCTCCACTTT
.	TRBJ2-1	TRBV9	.	CASSATGTLYNEQFF	TGTGCCAGCAGCGCCACCGGGACCCTCTACAATGAGCAGTTCTTC
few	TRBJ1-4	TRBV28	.	CASRFLADGTNEKLFF	TGTGCCAGCAGATTCCTTGCCGACGGGACTAATGAAAAACTGTTTTTT
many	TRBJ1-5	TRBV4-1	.	CASSQDGGYGQPQHF	TGCGCCAGCAGCCAAGATGGGGGGTACGGACAGCCCCAGCATTTT
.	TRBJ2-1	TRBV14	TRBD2	CASSQESGLAVNEQFF	TGTGCCAGCAGCCAAGAGAGCGGACTAGCGGTTAATGAGCAGTTCTTC
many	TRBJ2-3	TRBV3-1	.	CASSISPSSTDTQYF	TGTGCCAGCAGCATTAGCCCATCTAGCACAGATACGCAGTATTTT
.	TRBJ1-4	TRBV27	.	CASSLQGREKLFF	TGTGCCAGCAGTTTACAGGGGCGGGAAAAACTGTTTTTT
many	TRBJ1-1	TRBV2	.	CASSGVGNTEAFF	TGTGCCAGCAGTGGGGTCGGGAACACTGAAGCTTTCTTT
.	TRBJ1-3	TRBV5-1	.	CASSPITRGNGVSGNTIYF	TGCGCCAGCAGCCCTATTACCCGGGGCAACGGGGTCTCTGGAAACACCATATATTTT
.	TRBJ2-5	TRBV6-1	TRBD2	CASSELGLAGAGETQYF	TGTGCCAGCAGTGAATTAGGACTAGCGGGAGCGGGGGAGACCCAGTACTTC
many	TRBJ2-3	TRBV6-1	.	CASSERLAALTDTQYF	TGTGCCAGCAGTGAAAGGCTAGCAGCCCTCACAGATACGCAGTATTTT